This T cell receptor beta chain was sequenced in a study of patients and donors after allogeneic stem cell transplantation (dated by TCRdb to 2018 to 2021). About this clonotype: The antigen it binds to is not known. Base quality data are lacking; no much larger clone is found one base away.

Library creation used RT-PCR. Sequencing was carried out with a NextSeq 550. TCRdb handled the public reads itself, with Q25 trimming in fastp and clone calling in MiXCR, and kept productive beta chains. CDR3 protein duplicates are merged, each entry listing the most common genes and DNA. In all, the sample holds about 960,000 distinct CDR3 sequences, and 15% to 20% of those were seen once. 5% to 6.5% of the sample is taken by the ten largest. The CDR3 sequence holds 15 residues, the cysteine and phenylalanine included. Solely the CDR3 DNA is kept, with 45 bases framed from the first base. Deletion took 1 base off V and 8 bases off J, with a span of 12 bases between the germline ends. CDR1 and CDR2, per the germline V gene, are MGHDK and SYGVNS.

Sample: blood, either unsorted or a sorted T cell fraction (not recorded which). This TCR was recovered from a human donor who was either an allogeneic HSCT recipient or a stem cell or donor lymphocyte infusion donor (not recorded which). It is not recorded whose cells these are; they may come from a transplant donor. The V and J genes are TRBV25-1 and TRBJ1-6; 5 matching bases give a weak D call of TRBD1. At the DNA level, the sequence is TGTGCCAGCAGTGAATTCTCATTAGGGGATTCACCCCTCCACTTT. This is translated as CASSEFSLGDSPLHF.